A single sample is the source of the 10 T cell receptor beta chains below, sequenced in a study of CD8 T cells in Susac syndrome. The RNA input was about 0.5 to 1 ug, and it was reverse transcribed with random hexamers. TCRdb analysed the immunoSEQ multiplex PCR reads with MiXCR anew, one entry per CDR3 protein. The data show approximately 190,000 distinct CDR3 sequences, around nine tenths seen once. Source material: CD4+ T cells from PBMCs. The receptors were gathered from a human donor with Susac syndrome.

The gene calls are TRBV19 and TRBJ2-7; 9 bases map to TRBD2. The germline V gene encodes CDR1 LNHDA and CDR2 SQIVND (reference sequence). This CDR3 has 15 amino acids. J lost 1 base, V lost 8 bases, and 9 bases had no gene match. CDR3 in amino acids: CASSPSGGMSYEQYF. The CDR3 DNA is TGTGCCAGTTCCCCGAGCGGGGGGATGTCCTACGAGCAGTACTTC. The whole variable domain, filled in from reference TRBV19 and TRBJ2-7, reads DGGITQSPKYLFRKEGQNVTLSCEQNLNHDAMYWYRQDPGQGLRLIYYSQIVNDFQKGDIAEGYSVSREKKESFPLTVTSAQKNPTAFYLCASSPSGGMSYEQYFGPGTRLTVT.

This CDR3 reads CAGGTGKGTEAFF. The CDR3 nucleotides read TGTGCCGGTGGGACAGGGAAGGGCACTGAAGCTTTCTTT. The V and J genes are TRBV10-3 and TRBJ1-1; 9 bases agree with TRBD1. The CDR3 spans 13 residues. The trim removed 11 bases at V and 4 bases at J, leaving 8 bases unmatched. CDR1 and CDR2 (germline): ENHRY, SYGVKD.

The V gene is TRBV29-1, the J gene TRBJ1-1, with D unclear. V shed 1 base and J shed 2 bases, with 8 bases lying between them. This CDR3 has 13 residues. From germline, CDR1 is SQVTM and CDR2 ANQGSEA. The CDR3 protein is CSVEVTGNTEAFF. The CDR3 DNA follows: TGCAGCGTTGAAGTTACTGGAAACACTGAAGCTTTCTTT. The variable domain in full, with the rest retrieved from reference TRBV29-1 and TRBJ1-1, is SAVISQKPSRDICQRGTSLTIQCQVDSQVTMMFWYRQQPGQSLTLIATANQGSEATYESGFVIDKFPISRPNLTFSTLTVSNMSPEDSSIYLCSVEVTGNTEAFFGQGTRLTVV.

V and J are TRBV12-3 or TRBV12-4 and TRBJ2-1, with TRBD2 matching over 12 bases. The CDR3 loop spans 15 amino acids. Trimming took 6 bases from V and 5 from J; bases not matched to a gene: 5. In DNA, the CDR3 is TGTGCCAGCAGGCGGACTAGCGGGGAAGACAATGAGCAGTTCTTC. The encoded protein is CASRRTSGEDNEQFF.

This clonotype was seen a handful of times. This sequence joins TRBV6-2 or TRBV6-3 and TRBJ1-2; TRBD1 matches at 10 bases. The V segment lost 6 bases and the J segment 6 bases; nucleotides outside the gene matches: 4. This CDR3 is built from 13 residues. The germline V gene has CDR1 MNHEY and CDR2 SVGEGT. CDR3 in amino acids: CASSSGTGDGYTF. CDR3 coding DNA: TGTGCCAGCAGCTCCGGGACAGGGGATGGCTACACCTTC.

V and J are TRBV5-5 and TRBJ1-5, with a tentative D call TRBD1 (5 bases). V was shortened by 0 bases and J by 10 bases, with 20 bases between the two germline ends. The germline V gene has CDR1 SGHKS and CDR2 YYEKEE (reference sequence). The CDR3 extends over 16 amino acids. CDR3 loop: CASSLAPGTQSGPQHF. CDR3 nucleotide sequence: TGTGCCAGCAGCTTGGCCCCGGGGACTCAATCAGGCCCCCAGCATTTT.

The gene calls are TRBV10-3 and TRBJ2-5; 10 bases are shared with TRBD2. The germline CDR1 and CDR2 sequences are ENHRY and SYGVKD. V dropped 10 bases and J dropped 4; count of bases not matched to a gene: 18. This CDR3 comprises 17 residues. This CDR3 is CATASLGSGGDGETQYF. CDR3 nucleotides: TGTGCCACCGCCAGCCTCGGAAGCGGGGGGGACGGAGAGACCCAGTACTTC.

The chain is built from TRBV20-1 and TRBJ2-5; tentative D call: TRBD2 (6 bases). Germline CDR1 is DFQATT and CDR2 is SNEGSKA (reference sequence). V lost 5 bases and J lost 7, with 20 bases in between. CDR3 length: 14 amino acids. For the CDR3, the DNA is TGCAGTGCTCCAAGCCACACTGGGGGAGGGACCCAGTACTTC. Its protein product is CSAPSHTGGGTQYF.

About this clonotype itself: An end of the junction differs from the germline gene, which may be a read error. The chain uses TRBV5-4 and TRBJ2-3, with 9 bases lining up with TRBD2. The CDR3 is 14 residues long. CDR1 is SGHNT and CDR2 is YYREEE in the germline V gene (reference sequence). The CDR3 DNA follows: TGTGCCAGCAGCTGGGGGACTAGCATAGATACGCAGTATTTT. It codes for CASSWGTSIDTQYF.

J is TRBJ2-7 and V is TRBV7-6; D is perhaps TRBD1 or TRBD2 (5 bases each). The CDR3 contains 13 residues. Germline values: CDR1 SGHVS, CDR2 FNYEAQ. The germline V and J ends were trimmed by 5 bases and 6 bases, with 14 bases remaining between them. The CDR3 is CASSRDGPSEQYF. In DNA, the CDR3 is TGTGCCAGCAGCCGGGACGGCCCTTCCGAGCAGTACTTC.